These 14 T cell receptor beta chains share one sample of origin, sequenced in a study of identical twins. One entry per CDR3 protein results from TCRdb running MiXCR on the 5' RACE reads. Among 430,000 or so distinct CDR3 sequences, approximately 24% were seen once, and the ten largest hold about 2.9%. These data were also reused for a study on T cells expressing NK-cell markers.

The sequenced sample was CD4+ T cells sorted from blood. The source of these receptors is a woman under 30 in good health.

V is TRBV20-1 and J is TRBJ2-1, with 8 nucleotides matching TRBD1. The germline V gene has CDR1 DFQATT and CDR2 SNEGSKA (reference sequence). After removal of 4 bases from V and 5 bases from J, the junction contained 4 bases not matched to a gene. CDR3 length equals 13 residues. For the CDR3, the DNA is TGCAGTGCTAAGACAGGGGCGGACAATGAGCAGTTCTTC. Its protein is CSAKTGADNEQFF.

This clonotype has more than one count but fewer than ten. This chain uses TRBV5-1 with TRBJ2-5, with a weak D call TRBD2 (7 bases). CDR1 is SGHRS, CDR2 YFSETQ, per germline. Trimming shortened V by 2 bases and J by 3 bases, and 17 bases separated the two germline ends. This CDR3 is built from 16 residues. CDR3 bases: TGCGCCAGCAGCTTTATTATCCGGGGGGCCGAAGAGACCCAGTACTTC. Translating it yields CASSFIIRGAEETQYF.

The rearrangement links TRBV9 to TRBJ1-5; D ambiguous. Germline CDR1 reads SGDLS; CDR2 reads YYNGEE. This CDR3 spans 14 amino acids. Deletions cut 0 bases from V and 3 bases from J, with 7 bases between. The CDR3 loop is CASSVAPANQPQHF. The CDR3 DNA is TGTGCCAGCAGCGTAGCCCCAGCCAATCAGCCCCAGCATTTT. Drawing the rest from reference TRBV9 and TRBJ1-5, the complete variable domain is DSGVTQTPKHLITATGQRVTLRCSPRSGDLSVYWYQQSLDQGLQFLIQYYNGEERAKGNILERFSAQQFPDLHSELNLSSLELGDSALYFCASSVAPANQPQHFGDGTRLSIL.

The chain is built from TRBV12-3 or TRBV12-4 and TRBJ2-1, with D hard to call. The length of the CDR3 is 15 residues. Trimming shortened V by 6 bases and J by 4 bases, and 16 bases separated the two germline ends. Written as DNA, the CDR3 is TGTGCCAGCAGGTCGGAACGCCCACTTTACAATGAGCAGTTCTTC. It is translated as CASRSERPLYNEQFF.

This sequence joins TRBV9 and TRBJ1-5; TRBD1 matches at 10 bases. The CDR3 runs to 14 residues. CDR1 is SGDLS, CDR2 YYNGEE, per germline. V gave up 3 bases and J gave up 6 bases; unmatched junction bases: 3. The CDR3 protein is CASSETGGPQPQHF. The DNA of the CDR3 is TGTGCCAGCAGCGAGACAGGGGGCCCTCAGCCCCAGCATTTT.

The chain couples TRBV10-3 to TRBJ2-2; D gene uncertain. CDR3 length: 12 amino acids. Germline CDR1 and CDR2: ENHRY and SYGVKD. The V end lost 2 bases, the J end lost 6 bases, and 4 bases lay between the germline ends. CDR3 loop: CAISEGPGELFF. The CDR3 nucleotides read TGTGCCATCAGTGAGGGTCCCGGGGAGCTGTTTTTT.

This chain joins TRBV5-1 and TRBJ1-6, with unresolved D. CDR3 size: 15 residues. Trimming removed 1 base from V and 8 bases from J, with 13 bases in between. From germline, CDR1 is SGHRS and CDR2 YFSETQ. The CDR3 coding sequence is TGCGCCAGCAGCTTGAACTCAGCGACGGATTCACCCCTCCACTTT. Amino acids: CASSLNSATDSPLHF.

The sample holds a few counts of this clonotype. CDR3 residues: CASRPGTALIQYF. The CDR3, as DNA: TGTGCCAGCCGGCCCGGGACTGCACTCATTCAGTACTTC. This chain links TRBV5-6 with TRBJ2-4, with D tentatively TRBD2 (6 bases). The CDR3 contains 13 residues. In germline, CDR1 is SGHDT, CDR2 YYEEEE. Trimming left V 7 bases short and J 9 bases short, with 17 bases between.

The rearrangement joins TRBV20-1 to TRBJ1-1; tentative D call: TRBD1 (6 bases). The CDR3 has 14 residues. Germline CDR1 DFQATT, CDR2 SNEGSKA (reference sequence). V dropped 2 bases and J dropped 1 base, with 11 bases sitting between them. CDR3 in amino acids: CSARRGAPNTEAFF. CDR3 DNA sequence: TGCAGTGCTAGAAGGGGGGCCCCGAACACTGAAGCTTTCTTT.

This chain connects TRBV29-1 to TRBJ2-5; 7 nucleotides align to TRBD2. The CDR3 is 14 amino acids. V trimming: 3 bases; J trimming: 2 bases; junction bases outside the gene matches: 6. CDR1 is SQVTM, CDR2 ANQGSEA, per germline. For the CDR3, the DNA is TGCAGCGTTGACGGGTCTAGCGGTCAAGAGACCCAGTACTTC. Protein: CSVDGSSGQETQYF.

In its sample, this clonotype was seen once. The CDR3 bases are TGTGCCTGGAGTGTTGGGACAGCTCAAGAGACCCAGTACTTC. As protein: CAWSVGTAQETQYF. The V and J genes are TRBV30 and TRBJ2-5, with 7 bases fitting TRBD1. CDR1 is GTSNPN and CDR2 is SVGIG in the germline V gene (reference sequence). The CDR3 spans 14 residues. J lost 2 bases, V lost 0 bases, and 3 bases had no gene match.

This clonotype was counted at least ten times. The V call is TRBV5-1, the J call TRBJ2-1; 10 nucleotides match TRBD2. V shed 2 bases, J shed 9 bases, and the junction held 8 bases outside the gene matches. Per germline, CDR1 SGHRS and CDR2 YFSETQ. The CDR3 is made up of 15 amino acids. The CDR3 sequence: CASSFLAGVLGEQFF. In DNA form, the CDR3 reads TGCGCCAGCAGCTTCCTAGCGGGAGTACTGGGTGAGCAGTTCTTC. Full variable domain (rest looked up from reference TRBV5-1 and TRBJ2-1): KAGVTQTPRYLIKTRGQQVTLSCSPISGHRSVSWYQQTPGQGLQFLFEYFSETQRNKGNFPGRFSGRQFSNSRSEMNVSTLELGDSALYLCASSFLAGVLGEQFFGPGTRLTVL.

The rearrangement uses TRBV5-1 and TRBJ2-5, with D unresolved. The CDR3 spans 14 residues. In germline, CDR1 is SGHRS, CDR2 YFSETQ. V gave up 5 bases and J gave up 2 bases, with 13 bases separating them. The CDR3 reads CASSLTSFQETQYF. The CDR3 DNA is TGCGCCAGCAGTCTCACCAGCTTTCAAGAGACCCAGTACTTC.

The V gene is TRBV28, the J gene TRBJ2-2; no firm D call. CDR3 length: 14 residues. CDR1 and CDR2 from the germline V gene are MDHEN and SYDVKM. With 7 bases removed from V and 2 bases from J, the gap between germline ends came to 11 bases. CDR3 nucleotide sequence: TGTGCCAGCACGGTGGGCGATAACACCGGGGAGCTGTTTTTT. Translating gives CASTVGDNTGELFF. Based on the CDR3 plus reference TRBV28 and TRBJ2-2, the full variable domain is DVKVTQSSRYLVKRTGEKVFLECVQDMDHENMFWYRQDPGLGLRLIYFSYDVKMKEKGDIPEGYSVSREKKERFSLILESASTNQTSMYLCASTVGDNTGELFFGEGSRLTVL.